This T cell receptor (beta chain) was identified in a study of graft-versus-host responses after intestinal transplantation. Turning to the study itself: Following induction with anti-thymocyte globulin, all recipients were given tacrolimus and steroids for about three years. Regarding the study as a whole: Some GvH clones appeared in ileal mucosa or blood before recipient bone marrow. Where graft-donor T cell macrochimerism was present, patients had high graft-versus-host to host-versus-graft clonal ratios in allografts. Association was observed between peak circulating GvH clone levels and early post-transplant HvG declines.

The germline V gene encodes CDR1 SGHKS and CDR2 YYEKEE (reference sequence). This CDR3 has 20 residues. Deletions cut 3 bases from V and 3 bases from J, with 28 bases between. Clones were sequenced by immunoSEQ multiplex PCR, and TCRdb holds only the in-frame ones, with some missing. Of 35,000 to 45,000 clones detected, approximately 93% appear once; the ten largest clones hold approximately 4%. In the case of this clone: Its antigen remains unidentified.

V is TRBV5-5 and J is TRBJ2-1; D not resolved. The sequenced sample was PBMCs, obtained 700 to 850 days after intestinal transplantation. The TCR was taken from a human patient who received an intestinal transplant, so some T cells may come from the graft donor. Written as DNA, the CDR3 is TGTGCCAGCAGCTCAAACTACGCCCCGATTCCCACCGTTATCTACAATGAGCAGTTCTTC. Translated: CASSSNYAPIPTVIYNEQFF.